What follows is one TCR beta chain and its context. Antigen specificity is unknown. Data came from immunoSEQ multiplex PCR; TCRdb stores just in-frame clones and leaves some out. The repertoire holds roughly 84,000 clones, with roughly 91% as singletons. The data derive from a study of T cells in localized non-small cell lung cancer. Study-wide results and limits: Sequence data derive from only one tumor region, so heterogeneity remains possible.

V lost 3 bases and J lost 2, with 11 bases in between. This CDR3 is built from 16 residues. Germline V gives CDR1 LNHNV, CDR2 YYDKDF (reference sequence). The chain links TRBV15 to TRBJ1-6; D call uncertain. The receptor's source is a woman aged 35 to 69 with stage I squamous cell lung carcinoma. Source: peripheral blood, taken before any cancer treatment. CDR3 nucleotide sequence: TGTGCCACCAGCAGTAGGTCGGGAACCTATAATTCACCCCTCCACTTT. It codes for CATSSRSGTYNSPLHF. Full variable domain (outside the CDR3, taken from reference TRBV15 and TRBJ1-6): DAMVIQNPRYQVTQFGKPVTLSCSQTLNHNVMYWYQQKSSQAPKLLFHYYDKDFNNEADTPDNFQSRRPNTSFCFLDIRSPGLGDTAMYLCATSSRSGTYNSPLHFGNGTRLTVT.